The text below deals with one T cell receptor (beta chain). This clonotype has ten or more counts. Its recognized antigen is unknown. No much larger clone exists at a distance of one base, and base qualities are not known. For the unsorted PBMC libraries, 2 million PBMCs were stored in RNAlater at -80 degrees C until RNA extraction and were used to generate the libraries. The multiple sclerosis patients were enrolled in a US clinical protocol that evaluated disease progression with magnetic resonance imaging. Peripheral blood was subjected to Ficoll-Hypaque density gradient centrifugation to isolate PBMCs, which were then cryopreserved in liquid nitrogen. These data originate in a study of neurological immune-mediated disorders (dated by TCRdb to about 2019). As for the study more broadly: Among the roughly 35 multiple sclerosis patients, approximately 30 had relapsing-remitting MS and 3 had secondary progressive MS. Peripheral blood TCR-beta repertoires from patients with HTLV-I-associated myelopathy (HAM/TSP), patients with multiple sclerosis, and healthy controls were compared in the study using UMI-based sequencing. The roughly 100 TCR-beta libraries covered PBMC samples along with longitudinal samples, technical triplicates, and paired sorted CD4+ and CD8+ T-cell subsets. The cohort comprised about 68 subjects: 14 HAM/TSP patients, 35 or so multiple sclerosis patients and 20 or so healthy controls. Overall study outcomes, separate from this receptor: TCR clonal expansion was greatest in HAM/TSP patients and smallest in MS patients, who ranked below even healthy controls. No identical CDR3 amino acid sequences were shared among expanded clones across subjects, suggesting private TCR-beta repertoires in all groups. Repertoires from 18 of 34 MS patients were grouped by phylogenetic analysis into a cluster of related CDR3 sequences, suggesting a possible repertoire-level signature. No clinical or MRI features were associated with the MS cluster, and the authors said that larger cohorts are needed.

CDR1 and CDR2 are read off the germline V gene as SGDLS and YYNGEE. The junction shows trimming of 1 base on V and 3 bases on J, plus 9 bases between the germline ends. From the cysteine through the phenylalanine, the CDR3 covers 14 amino acids. Only the CDR3 portion is preserved as DNA: 42 bases, with reading frame beginning at the first base. To synthesize cDNA, template-switch 5'RACE was performed with a primer carrying a 10-nucleotide random unique molecular identifier so that each TCR transcript was tagged. Over 180 million TCR-beta sequences, covering 15-18 subjects, were produced in each sequencing run. Total RNA was extracted with the RNeasy kit. The KAPA Real-time Library Amplification kit was used to amplify TCR-beta VDJ regions with primers for the TCR constant region and the 5'RACE anchor. A first PCR added sample indexes and Illumina adaptors, and a second PCR then raised library yield. After purification with Ampure beads, the TCR product of roughly 650 bp was size-selected on a 2% E-gel SizeSelection system. Before pooling, libraries had their quality checked on a Bioanalyzer, their concentration measured with Qubit, and their quantity determined with the Kapa Library Quantification kit. Paired-end 2 x 150 bp sequencing of the libraries was performed on an Illumina HiSeq 2500. To increase sequence diversity, roughly 25-31% phiX was spiked into each library pool. The study's own analysis went as follows. The UMI-based MiGEC pipeline processed quality-filtered reads and removed over 80% of raw TCR sequences during error correction. VDJ genes were aligned to IMGT germline references, and each clonotype was defined by a unique CDR3 amino acid sequence together with V-J genes. Clonal expansion, Shannon diversity and CDR3 relatedness (CalcPairwiseDistances, ClusterSamples) were evaluated with VDJtools, and phylogenetic trees were built with CLCbio workbench. Expanded clones were defined as having at least 8 unique UMIs, based on coefficient-of-variation modelling across technical triplicates. The raw public reads went through TCRdb reprocessing: fastp at Q25, MiXCR clone calling, in-frame beta chains kept. Duplicate CDR3 protein sequences are folded into a single record with the most common DNA and genes. The V and J calls and clone size are TCRdb's, not the authors'. Counted in this sample were 40,000 to 60,000 distinct CDR3 sequences; approximately 3.5% of them appeared once. Together, the top ten hold 5.5% to 6% of the sample.

The chain uses TRBV9 and TRBJ2-3; the D gene is perhaps TRBD2, from 6 matching bases. Sequenced input: PBMCs. The sequence derives from a man in his forties or fifties with multiple sclerosis. The DNA is TGTGCCAGCAGCGTATTGGAGGGAACAGATACGCAGTATTTT. Its protein is CASSVLEGTDTQYF.